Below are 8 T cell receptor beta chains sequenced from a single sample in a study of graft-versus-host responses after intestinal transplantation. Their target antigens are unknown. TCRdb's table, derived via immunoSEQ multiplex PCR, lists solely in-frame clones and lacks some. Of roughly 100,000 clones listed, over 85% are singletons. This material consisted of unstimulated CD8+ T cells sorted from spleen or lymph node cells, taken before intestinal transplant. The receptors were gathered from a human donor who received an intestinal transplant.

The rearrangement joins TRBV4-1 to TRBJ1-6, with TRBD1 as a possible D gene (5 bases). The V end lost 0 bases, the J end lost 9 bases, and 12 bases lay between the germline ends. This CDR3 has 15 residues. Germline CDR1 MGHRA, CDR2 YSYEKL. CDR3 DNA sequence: TGCGCCAGCAGCCAAGAAAGGGACCGTGGTTCACCCCTCCACTTT. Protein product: CASSQERDRGSPLHF.

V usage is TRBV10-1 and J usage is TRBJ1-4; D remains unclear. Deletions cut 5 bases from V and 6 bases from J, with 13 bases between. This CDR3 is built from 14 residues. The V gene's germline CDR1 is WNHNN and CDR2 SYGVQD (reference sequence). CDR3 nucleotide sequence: TGCGCCAGCAGTATGGGGTATGGTCATGAAAAACTGTTTTTT. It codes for CASSMGYGHEKLFF.

The CDR3 loop reads CASSSTTGGISNYGYTF. The CDR3 DNA follows: TGTGCCAGCAGTTCCACGACAGGGGGTATCTCTAACTATGGCTACACCTTC. The chain joins TRBV28 to TRBJ1-2; TRBD1 agrees at 9 bases. The V segment lost 4 bases and the J segment 0 bases; nucleotides outside the gene matches: 9. Germline V gene sequence: CDR1 MDHEN, CDR2 SYDVKM. The CDR3 sequence is 17 residues long.

CDR3 residues: CASSVEGLNTGELFF. As DNA, the CDR3 is TGTGCCAGCAGCGTAGAGGGGCTTAACACCGGGGAGCTGTTTTTT. The V call is TRBV9, the J call TRBJ2-2, with D possibly matching TRBD1 (5 bases). Trimming stripped 0 bases from V and 2 bases from J, with 8 bases between. The CDR3 totals 15 residues. In germline, CDR1 is SGDLS, CDR2 YYNGEE.

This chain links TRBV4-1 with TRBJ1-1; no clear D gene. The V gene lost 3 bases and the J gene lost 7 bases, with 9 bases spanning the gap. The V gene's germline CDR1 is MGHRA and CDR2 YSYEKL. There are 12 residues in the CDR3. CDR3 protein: CASSQPIGEAFF. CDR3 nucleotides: TGCGCCAGCAGCCAGCCCATTGGTGAAGCTTTCTTT.

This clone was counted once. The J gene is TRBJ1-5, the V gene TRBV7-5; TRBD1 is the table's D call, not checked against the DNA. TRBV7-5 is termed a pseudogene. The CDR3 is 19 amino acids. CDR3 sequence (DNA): TGTGTCAGAAGCCATCGCCGGGACAGGGTAACGTATAGCAATCAGCCCCAGCATTTT. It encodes CVRSHRRDRVTYSNQPQHF.

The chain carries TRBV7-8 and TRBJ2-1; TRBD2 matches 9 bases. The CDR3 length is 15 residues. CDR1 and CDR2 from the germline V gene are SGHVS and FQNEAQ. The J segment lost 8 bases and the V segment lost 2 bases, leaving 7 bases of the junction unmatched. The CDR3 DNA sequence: TGTGCCAGCAGCTTACTGGCTAGCGGGGAGGATGAGCAGTTCTTC. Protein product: CASSLLASGEDEQFF.

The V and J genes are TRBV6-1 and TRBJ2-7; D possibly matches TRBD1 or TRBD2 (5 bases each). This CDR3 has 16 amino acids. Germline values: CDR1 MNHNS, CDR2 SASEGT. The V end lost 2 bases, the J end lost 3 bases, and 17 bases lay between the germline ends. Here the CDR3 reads CASSESVWGTLYEQYF. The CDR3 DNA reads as TGTGCCAGCAGTGAATCTGTCTGGGGGACCCTCTACGAGCAGTACTTC.